The rows below give T cell receptor beta chains drawn from one sample of a study of CXCR3-negative and CXCR3-positive naive CD8 T cells. Each CDR3 protein gets one entry in TCRdb, which reprocessed the 5' RACE reads and gives no DNA. The sample totals around 60,000 distinct CDR3 sequences. What was sequenced was naive CXCR3+ CD8+ T cells from blood. All receptors come from a human donor in good health. Some clones in this sample may be carry-over from other donors' samples. CDR3s include the opening cysteine and the closing phenylalanine or tryptophan. Fields, in order: CDR3 length, V gene, J gene, CDR3 protein.

len: 14; v_gene: TRBV4-3; j_gene: TRBJ2-7; CDR3aa: CASSQGTASYEQYF
len: 14; v_gene: TRBV5-1; j_gene: TRBJ2-7; CDR3aa: CASSLGTGLYEQYF
len: 14; v_gene: TRBV19; j_gene: TRBJ1-4; CDR3aa: CASSPDREDEKLFF
len: 15; v_gene: TRBV5-4; j_gene: TRBJ1-1; CDR3aa: CASSLGTGGRTEAFF
len: 13; v_gene: TRBV20-1; j_gene: TRBJ1-1; CDR3aa: CSASLHMNTEAFF
len: 18; v_gene: TRBV11-2; j_gene: TRBJ1-2; CDR3aa: CASSLSGMGGFGFYGYTF
len: 13; v_gene: TRBV19; j_gene: TRBJ1-1; CDR3aa: CASSTGGLTEAFF
len: 17; v_gene: TRBV4-1; j_gene: TRBJ1-6; CDR3aa: CASSQDRPGGLSSPLHF
len: 13; v_gene: TRBV27; j_gene: TRBJ2-7; CDR3aa: CASSWNGYYEQYF
len: 13; v_gene: TRBV6-2/TRBV6-3; j_gene: TRBJ2-1; CDR3aa: CASSYSGPLEQFF
len: 11; v_gene: TRBV29-1; j_gene: TRBJ2-7; CDR3aa: CSVQGNYEQYF
len: 14; v_gene: TRBV7-2; j_gene: TRBJ1-2; CDR3aa: CASSLLTGSYGYTF
len: 14; v_gene: TRBV5-6; j_gene: TRBJ2-7; CDR3aa: CASSLAPTSYEQYF
len: 18; v_gene: TRBV6-6; j_gene: TRBJ1-2; CDR3aa: CASSYPPGTGGVDYGYTF
len: 16; v_gene: TRBV29-1; j_gene: TRBJ2-7; CDR3aa: CSVEGSGTGDPYEQYF
len: 14; v_gene: TRBV15; j_gene: TRBJ2-7; CDR3aa: CATSTGQGHYEQYF
len: 16; v_gene: TRBV7-2; j_gene: TRBJ2-5; CDR3aa: CASSSSGGVIQETQYF